This TCR beta chain was profiled in a study of blood T cell repertoires in COVID-19. Study-level information: Acute-phase and convalescent COVID-19 samples originated in the United States, Italy and Spain. Sample material is recorded as cDNA or gDNA derived from T cells, B-cell-depleted T cells, or PBMCs.

Germline values: CDR1 SNHLY, CDR2 FYNNEI. Between the trimmed V and J ends, which lost 9 bases and 1 base, there was a span of 16 bases. This CDR3 is built from 14 residues. Source study methods: Estimated nucleated cell counts came from reference gene primer amplification. The protocol was immunoSEQ multiplex PCR, while the TCRdb copy is restricted to in-frame clones and leaves out a portion. V and J calls and clone size are those listed in that table; D and trimming were worked out from the DNA. Among under 60,000 clones listed, 83% were seen once. Input material: peripheral blood. This clonotype was sampled from a human donor in a cohort sampled during active COVID-19. V usage is TRBV2 and J usage is TRBJ2-7; weak D call: TRBD1 (5 bases). CDR3 DNA: TGTGCCAGGGGTATCGGGCAGGGATCCTACGAGCAGTACTTC. It translates to CARGIGQGSYEQYF.